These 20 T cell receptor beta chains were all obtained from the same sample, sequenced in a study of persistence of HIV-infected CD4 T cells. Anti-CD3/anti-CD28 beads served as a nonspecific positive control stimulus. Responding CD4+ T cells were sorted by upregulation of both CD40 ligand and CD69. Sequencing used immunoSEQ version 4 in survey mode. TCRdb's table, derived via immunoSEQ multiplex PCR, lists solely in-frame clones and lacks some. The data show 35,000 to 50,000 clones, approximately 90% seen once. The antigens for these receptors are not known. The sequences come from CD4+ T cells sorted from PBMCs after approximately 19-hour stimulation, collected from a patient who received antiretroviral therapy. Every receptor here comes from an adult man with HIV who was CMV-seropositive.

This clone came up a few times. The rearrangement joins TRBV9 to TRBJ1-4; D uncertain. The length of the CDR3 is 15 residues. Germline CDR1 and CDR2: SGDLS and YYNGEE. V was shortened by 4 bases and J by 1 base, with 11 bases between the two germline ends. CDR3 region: CASSLMTRTNEKLFF. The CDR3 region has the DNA TGTGCCAGCAGCTTGATGACGCGAACTAATGAAAAACTGTTTTTT. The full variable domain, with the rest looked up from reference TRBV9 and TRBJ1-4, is DSGVTQTPKHLITATGQRVTLRCSPRSGDLSVYWYQQSLDQGLQFLIQYYNGEERAKGNILERFSAQQFPDLHSELNLSSLELGDSALYFCASSLMTRTNEKLFFGSGTQLSVL.

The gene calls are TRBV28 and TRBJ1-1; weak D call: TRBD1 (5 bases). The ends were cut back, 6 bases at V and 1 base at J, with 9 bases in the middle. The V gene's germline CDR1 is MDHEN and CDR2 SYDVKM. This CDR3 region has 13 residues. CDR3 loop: CASRGRTNTEAFF. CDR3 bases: TGTGCCAGCAGGGGACGGACGAACACTGAAGCTTTCTTT.

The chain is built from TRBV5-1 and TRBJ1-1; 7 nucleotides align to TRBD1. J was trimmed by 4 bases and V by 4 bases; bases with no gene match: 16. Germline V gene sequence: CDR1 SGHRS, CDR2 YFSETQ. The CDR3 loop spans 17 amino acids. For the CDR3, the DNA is TGCGCCAGCAGCCCCCGTTCGAGACAGGGAAGAGCCACTGAAGCTTTCTTT. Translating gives CASSPRSRQGRATEAFF. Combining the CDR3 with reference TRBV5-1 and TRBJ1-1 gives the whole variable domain KAGVTQTPRYLIKTRGQQVTLSCSPISGHRSVSWYQQTPGQGLQFLFEYFSETQRNKGNFPGRFSGRQFSNSRSEMNVSTLELGDSALYLCASSPRSRQGRATEAFFGQGTRLTVV.

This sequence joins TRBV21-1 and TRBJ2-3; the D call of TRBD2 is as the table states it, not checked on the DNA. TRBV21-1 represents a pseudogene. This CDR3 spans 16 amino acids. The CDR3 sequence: CASSKGTPPNNDTQYF. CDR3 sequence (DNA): TGTGCCAGCAGCAAAGGGACTCCACCGAACAATGATACGCAGTATTTT.

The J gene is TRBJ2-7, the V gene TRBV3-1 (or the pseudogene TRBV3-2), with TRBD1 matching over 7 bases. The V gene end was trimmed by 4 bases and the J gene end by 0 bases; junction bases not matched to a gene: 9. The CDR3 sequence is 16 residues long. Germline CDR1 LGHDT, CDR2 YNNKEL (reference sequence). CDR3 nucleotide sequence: TGTGCCAGCAGCCGAGGACAGGCCATAAGCTCCTACGAGCAGTACTTC. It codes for CASSRGQAISSYEQYF.

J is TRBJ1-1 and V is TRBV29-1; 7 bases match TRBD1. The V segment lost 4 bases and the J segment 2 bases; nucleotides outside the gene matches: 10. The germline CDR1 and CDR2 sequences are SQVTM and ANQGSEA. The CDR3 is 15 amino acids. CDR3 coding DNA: TGCAGCGTTGCCCGGACAGGCGCAAGCAACACTGAAGCTTTCTTT. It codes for CSVARTGASNTEAFF.

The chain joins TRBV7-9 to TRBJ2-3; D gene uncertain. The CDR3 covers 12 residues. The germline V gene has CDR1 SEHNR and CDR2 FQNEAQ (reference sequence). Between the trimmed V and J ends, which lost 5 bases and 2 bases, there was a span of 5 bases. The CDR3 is CASSHPTDTQYF. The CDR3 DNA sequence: TGTGCCAGCAGCCACCCCACAGATACGCAGTATTTT.

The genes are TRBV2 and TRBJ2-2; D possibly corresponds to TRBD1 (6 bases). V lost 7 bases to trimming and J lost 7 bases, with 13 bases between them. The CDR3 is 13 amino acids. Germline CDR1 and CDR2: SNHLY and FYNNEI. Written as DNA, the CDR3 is TGTGCCAGCAATCAGGGGTGGAGCGGGGAGCTGTTTTTT. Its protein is CASNQGWSGELFF.

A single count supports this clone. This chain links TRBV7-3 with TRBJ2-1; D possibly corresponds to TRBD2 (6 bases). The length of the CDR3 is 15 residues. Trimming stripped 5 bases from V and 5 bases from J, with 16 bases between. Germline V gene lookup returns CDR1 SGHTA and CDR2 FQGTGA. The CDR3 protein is CASSRGSSGDNEQFF. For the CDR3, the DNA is TGTGCCAGCAGCAGGGGTAGTAGCGGTGACAATGAGCAGTTCTTC.

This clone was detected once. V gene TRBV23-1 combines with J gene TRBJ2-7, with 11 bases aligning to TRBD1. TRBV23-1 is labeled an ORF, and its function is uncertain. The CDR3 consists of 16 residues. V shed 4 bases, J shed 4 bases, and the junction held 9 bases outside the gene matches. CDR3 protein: CASSRRIGTGGYEQYF. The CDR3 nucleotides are TGCGCCAGCAGTCGTCGGATCGGGACAGGGGGATACGAGCAGTACTTC.

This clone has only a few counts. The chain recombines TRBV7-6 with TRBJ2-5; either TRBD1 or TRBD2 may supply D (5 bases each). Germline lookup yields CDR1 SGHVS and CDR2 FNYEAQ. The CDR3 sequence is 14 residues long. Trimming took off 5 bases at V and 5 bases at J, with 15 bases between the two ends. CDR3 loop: CASSRAPGRETQYF. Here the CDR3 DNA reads TGTGCCAGCAGCCGGGCGCCGGGACGGGAGACCCAGTACTTC.

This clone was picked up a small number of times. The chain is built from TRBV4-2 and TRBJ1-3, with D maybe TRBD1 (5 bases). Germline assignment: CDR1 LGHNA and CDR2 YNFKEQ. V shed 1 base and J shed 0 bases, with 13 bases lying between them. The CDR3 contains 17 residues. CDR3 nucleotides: TGTGCCAGCAGCCAAGTACCGGGGGGTTCCTCTGGAAACACCATATATTTT. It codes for CASSQVPGGSSGNTIYF.

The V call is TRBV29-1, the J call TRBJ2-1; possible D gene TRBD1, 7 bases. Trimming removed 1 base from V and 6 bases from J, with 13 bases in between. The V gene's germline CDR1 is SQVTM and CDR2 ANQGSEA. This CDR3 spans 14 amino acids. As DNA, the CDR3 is TGCAGCGTTGAAGTTAACAGGGGAGGCAATGAGCAGTTCTTC. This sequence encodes CSVEVNRGGNEQFF.

CDR3 amino acids: CASSYGYKQFF. The CDR3 bases are TGTGCCAGCAGTTACGGGTACAAGCAGTTCTTC. The chain recombines TRBV6-5 with TRBJ2-1; no firm D call. In germline, CDR1 is MNHEY, CDR2 SVGAGI. The CDR3 runs 11 residues. The V end lost 2 bases, the J end lost 11 bases, and 7 bases lay between the germline ends.

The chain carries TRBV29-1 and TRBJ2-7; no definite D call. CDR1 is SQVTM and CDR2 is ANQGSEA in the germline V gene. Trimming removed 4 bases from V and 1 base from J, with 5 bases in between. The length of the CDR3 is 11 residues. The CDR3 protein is CSVARSYEQYF. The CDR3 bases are TGCAGCGTTGCGAGATCCTACGAGCAGTACTTC.

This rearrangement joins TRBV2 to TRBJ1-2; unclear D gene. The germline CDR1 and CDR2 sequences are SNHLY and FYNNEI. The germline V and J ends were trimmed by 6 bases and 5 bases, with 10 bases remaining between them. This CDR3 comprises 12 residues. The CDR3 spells CASRGIGYGYTF. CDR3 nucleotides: TGTGCCAGCAGGGGGATAGGTTATGGCTACACCTTC.

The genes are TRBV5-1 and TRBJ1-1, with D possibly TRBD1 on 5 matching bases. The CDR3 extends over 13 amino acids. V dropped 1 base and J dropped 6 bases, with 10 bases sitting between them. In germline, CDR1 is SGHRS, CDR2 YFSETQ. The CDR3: CASSLSPGAEAFF. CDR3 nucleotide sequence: TGCGCCAGCAGCTTGTCTCCGGGGGCTGAAGCTTTCTTT.

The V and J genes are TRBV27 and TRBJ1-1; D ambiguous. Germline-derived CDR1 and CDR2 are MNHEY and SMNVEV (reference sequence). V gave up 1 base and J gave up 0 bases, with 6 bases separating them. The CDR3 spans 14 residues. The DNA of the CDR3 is TGTGCCAGCAGTTTATTAGGAGTGAACACTGAAGCTTTCTTT. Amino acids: CASSLLGVNTEAFF.

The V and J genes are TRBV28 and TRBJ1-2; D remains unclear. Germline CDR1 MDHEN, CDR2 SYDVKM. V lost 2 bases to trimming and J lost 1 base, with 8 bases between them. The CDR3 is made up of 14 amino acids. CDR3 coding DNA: TGTGCCAGCAGTTTAGCTCGGATTAACTATGGCTACACCTTC. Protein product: CASSLARINYGYTF.

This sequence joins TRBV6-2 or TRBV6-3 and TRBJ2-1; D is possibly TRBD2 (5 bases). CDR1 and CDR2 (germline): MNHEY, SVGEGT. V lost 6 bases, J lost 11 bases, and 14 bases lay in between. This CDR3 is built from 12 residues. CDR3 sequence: CASSFRGPKQFF. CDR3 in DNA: TGTGCCAGCAGCTTTCGAGGGCCCAAGCAGTTCTTC.